Presented here are 12 T cell receptor beta chains from one specimen sequenced in a study of OX40 agonist ivuxolimab in advanced cancers. Data came from immunoSEQ multiplex PCR; TCRdb stores just in-frame clones and leaves some out. The sample records tens of thousands of clones, about 88% being singletons. This specimen was CD4+ or CD8+ T cells sorted from blood, taken in a trial of the OX40 agonist ivuxolimab. These receptors were collected from an adult with an advanced solid tumor such as melanoma, head and neck, liver or kidney cancer.

The chain links TRBV18 to TRBJ1-6; TRBD1 might be the D (6 bases). This CDR3 is 15 amino acids long. CDR1 KGHSH and CDR2 LQKENI come from the germline V gene. Trimming removed 2 bases at V and 7 bases at J, with 12 bases between. The CDR3 region has the DNA TGTGCCAGCTCACCAGTAACAGGGCCCAATTCACCCCTCCACTTT. Translated, it gives CASSPVTGPNSPLHF.

This chain uses TRBV14 with TRBJ2-5, with D unresolved. The germline CDR1 and CDR2 sequences are SGHDN and FVKESK. The CDR3 is 16 amino acids. Trimming shortened V by 7 bases and J by 1 base, and 19 bases separated the two germline ends. CDR3 bases: TGTGCCAGCACTTATGGGGTCTATCCCGGCCAAGAGACCCAGTACTTC. Its protein product is CASTYGVYPGQETQYF. Combining the CDR3 with reference TRBV14 and TRBJ2-5 gives the whole variable domain EAGVTQFPSHSVIEKGQTVTLRCDPISGHDNLYWYRRVMGKEIKFLLHFVKESKQDESGMPNNRFLAERTGGTYSTLKVQPAELEDSGVYFCASTYGVYPGQETQYFGPGTRLLVL.

The rearrangement joins TRBV29-1 to TRBJ2-1; possibly TRBD1 for D (5 bases). Trimming stripped 8 bases from V and 4 bases from J, with 15 bases between. CDR1 and CDR2 from the germline V gene are SQVTM and ANQGSEA. The length of the CDR3 is 13 residues. The CDR3 loop is CSLREAGYNEQFF. CDR3 nucleotides: TGCAGCTTGAGAGAAGCAGGGTACAATGAGCAGTTCTTC.

The chain is built from TRBV6-4 and TRBJ2-7; tentatively, D is TRBD1 (5 bases). From germline, CDR1 is MRHNA and CDR2 SNTAGT. The CDR3 has 13 amino acids. V lost 4 bases and J lost 3, with 10 bases in between. This CDR3 reads CASSAQQGYEQYF. For the CDR3, the DNA is TGTGCCAGCAGTGCTCAGCAGGGCTACGAGCAGTACTTC.

The chain uses TRBV9 and TRBJ2-2, with D hard to call. Looked up from germline, CDR1 is SGDLS and CDR2 is YYNGEE. The length of the CDR3 is 12 residues. Trimming stripped 5 bases from V and 7 bases from J, with 9 bases between. CDR3 coding DNA: TGTGCCAGCAGGGGCTTTGACGGGGAGCTGTTTTTT. Protein: CASRGFDGELFF.

V and J are TRBV29-1 and TRBJ2-1; tentative D call: TRBD1 (5 bases). This CDR3 comprises 13 residues. Trimming took 5 bases from V and 6 from J, leaving 14 bases between them. Per germline, CDR1 SQVTM and CDR2 ANQGSEA. Here the CDR3 DNA reads TGCAGCGTTTGCAGGGTCTTAGGCAATGAGCAGTTCTTC. Its translation is CSVCRVLGNEQFF.

The rearrangement uses TRBV5-5 and TRBJ2-3; 7 bases are a match to TRBD2. The CDR3 is made up of 15 amino acids. V lost 5 bases, J lost 1 base, and 7 bases stayed unmatched. CDR1 and CDR2 (germline): SGHKS, YYEKEE (reference sequence). The CDR3 protein is CASRFSGLRTDTQYF. The CDR3 nucleotides read TGTGCCAGCAGATTTAGCGGGCTGCGCACAGATACGCAGTATTTT.

The chain is built from TRBV13 and TRBJ2-2; D is uncertain. The V and J ends lost 4 bases and 2 bases respectively, with 5 bases between them. The CDR3 consists of 13 residues. Germline V gene lookup returns CDR1 PRHDT and CDR2 FYEKMQ (reference sequence). For the CDR3, the DNA is TGTGCCAGCAGCTCCGGAAACACCGGGGAGCTGTTTTTT. The encoded protein is CASSSGNTGELFF.

This chain uses TRBV5-1 with TRBJ2-4; a possible D gene is TRBD1 (6 bases). The CDR3 contains 12 residues. V gave up 4 bases and J gave up 15 bases, with 17 bases separating them. Per germline, CDR1 SGHRS and CDR2 YFSETQ. The CDR3 DNA reads as TGCGCCAGCAGCAACAGGGTAGAAGAACTGTACTTC. This codes for CASSNRVEELYF.

The chain uses TRBV27 and TRBJ2-7, with a tentative D call TRBD1 (5 bases). Trimming shortened V by 5 bases and J by 0 bases, and 14 bases separated the two germline ends. The CDR3 consists of 15 residues. CDR1 and CDR2 from the germline V gene are MNHEY and SMNVEV (reference sequence). The CDR3 protein is CASSHFLDSSYEQYF. The CDR3 DNA is TGTGCCAGCAGTCATTTCCTAGACAGCTCCTACGAGCAGTACTTC.

This clone is a singleton in its sample. This chain links TRBV7-9 with TRBJ1-1, with TRBD1 as a possible D gene (5 bases). Germline CDR1 reads SEHNR; CDR2 reads FQNEAQ (reference sequence). The CDR3 covers 15 residues. Trimming shortened V by 4 bases and J by 4 bases, and 16 bases separated the two germline ends. CDR3 bases: TGTGCCAGCAGCTCCTCGGCAGGGTTGATCACTGAAGCTTTCTTT. Protein sequence: CASSSSAGLITEAFF.

The chain has TRBV6-6 and TRBJ2-1; the D is unclear. The V gene lost 0 bases and the J gene lost 9 bases, with 12 bases spanning the gap. The CDR3 spans 14 residues. Germline V CDR1 and CDR2: MNHNY, SVGAGI (reference sequence). The CDR3 bases are TGTGCCAGCAGTTACTCAGGCGTTTATAGTGAGCAGTTCTTC. Residues: CASSYSGVYSEQFF.